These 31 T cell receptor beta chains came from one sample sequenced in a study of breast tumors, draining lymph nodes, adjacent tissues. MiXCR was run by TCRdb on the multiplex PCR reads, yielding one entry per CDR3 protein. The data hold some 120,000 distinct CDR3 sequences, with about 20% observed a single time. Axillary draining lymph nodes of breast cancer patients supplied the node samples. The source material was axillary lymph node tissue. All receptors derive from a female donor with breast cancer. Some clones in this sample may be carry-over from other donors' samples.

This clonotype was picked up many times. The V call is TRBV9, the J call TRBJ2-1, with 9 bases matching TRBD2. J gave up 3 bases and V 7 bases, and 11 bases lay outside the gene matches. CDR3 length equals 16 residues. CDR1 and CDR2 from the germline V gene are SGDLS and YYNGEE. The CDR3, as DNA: TGTGCCAGCGGAGCGGGAGGCCAAACATACTACAATGAGCAGTTCTTC. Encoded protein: CASGAGGQTYYNEQFF.

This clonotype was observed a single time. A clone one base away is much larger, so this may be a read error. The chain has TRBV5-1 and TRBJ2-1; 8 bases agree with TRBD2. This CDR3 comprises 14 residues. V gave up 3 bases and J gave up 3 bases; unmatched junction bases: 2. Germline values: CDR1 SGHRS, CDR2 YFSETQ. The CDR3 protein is CASSSAGVYNEQFF. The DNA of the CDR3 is TGCGCCAGCAGCTCAGCGGGAGTCTACAATGAGCAGTTCTTC.

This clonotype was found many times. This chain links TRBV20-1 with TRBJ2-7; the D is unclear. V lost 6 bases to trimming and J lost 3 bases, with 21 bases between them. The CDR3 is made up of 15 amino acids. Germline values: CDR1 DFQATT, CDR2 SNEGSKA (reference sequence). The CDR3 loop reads CSAPITWINGYEQYF. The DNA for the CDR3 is TGCAGTGCCCCGATAACCTGGATCAACGGCTACGAGCAGTACTTC.

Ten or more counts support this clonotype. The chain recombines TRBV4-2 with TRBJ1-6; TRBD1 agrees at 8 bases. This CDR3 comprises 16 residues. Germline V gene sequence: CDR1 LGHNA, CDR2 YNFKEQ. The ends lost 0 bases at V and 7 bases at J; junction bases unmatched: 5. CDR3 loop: CASSQDQDRDNSPLHF. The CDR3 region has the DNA TGTGCCAGCAGCCAAGATCAGGACAGGGACAATTCACCCCTCCACTTT.

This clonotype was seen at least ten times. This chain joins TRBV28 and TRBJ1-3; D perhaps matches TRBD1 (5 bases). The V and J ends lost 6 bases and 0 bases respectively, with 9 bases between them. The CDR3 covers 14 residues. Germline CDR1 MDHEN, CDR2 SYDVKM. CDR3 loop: CASRGDYSGNTIYF. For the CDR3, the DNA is TGTGCCAGCAGGGGGGACTACTCTGGAAACACCATATATTTT.

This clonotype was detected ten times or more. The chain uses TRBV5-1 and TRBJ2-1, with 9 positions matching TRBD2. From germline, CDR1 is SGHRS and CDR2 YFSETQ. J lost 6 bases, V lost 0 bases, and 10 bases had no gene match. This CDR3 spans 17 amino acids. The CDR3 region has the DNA TGCGCCAGCAGCTTGGGACTAGCGGACCTCTTGGGCAATGAGCAGTTCTTC. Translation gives CASSLGLADLLGNEQFF.

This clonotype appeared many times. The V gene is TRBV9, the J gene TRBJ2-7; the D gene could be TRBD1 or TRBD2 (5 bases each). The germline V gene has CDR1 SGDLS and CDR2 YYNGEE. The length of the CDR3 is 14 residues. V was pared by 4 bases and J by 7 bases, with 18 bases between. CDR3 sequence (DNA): TGTGCCAGCAGCCCCCGGGACCCTCCTAGGGAGCAGTACTTC. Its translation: CASSPRDPPREQYF.

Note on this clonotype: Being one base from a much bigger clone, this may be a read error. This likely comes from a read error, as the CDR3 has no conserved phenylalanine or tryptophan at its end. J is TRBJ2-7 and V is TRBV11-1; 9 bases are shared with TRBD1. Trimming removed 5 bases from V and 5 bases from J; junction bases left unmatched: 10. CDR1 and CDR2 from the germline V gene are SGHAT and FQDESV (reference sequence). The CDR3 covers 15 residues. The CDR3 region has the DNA TGTGCCAGCAGCGGGGACAGGGTCCCTCTGCACGAGCAGTACTCC. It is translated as CASSGDRVPLHEQYS.

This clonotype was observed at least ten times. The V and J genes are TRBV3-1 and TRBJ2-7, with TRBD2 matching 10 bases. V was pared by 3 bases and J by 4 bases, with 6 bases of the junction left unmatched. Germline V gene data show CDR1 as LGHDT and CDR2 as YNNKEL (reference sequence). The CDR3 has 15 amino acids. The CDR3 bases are TGTGCCAGCAGCCACCGACTAGCGGGTGTTTACGAGCAGTACTTC. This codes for CASSHRLAGVYEQYF.

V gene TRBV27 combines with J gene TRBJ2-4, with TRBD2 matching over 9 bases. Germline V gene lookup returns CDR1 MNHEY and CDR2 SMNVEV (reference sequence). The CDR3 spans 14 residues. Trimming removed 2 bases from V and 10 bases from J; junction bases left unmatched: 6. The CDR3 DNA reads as TGTGCCAGCAGTTTACTAGCGGGAACCCAAATTCAGTACTTC. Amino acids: CASSLLAGTQIQYF.

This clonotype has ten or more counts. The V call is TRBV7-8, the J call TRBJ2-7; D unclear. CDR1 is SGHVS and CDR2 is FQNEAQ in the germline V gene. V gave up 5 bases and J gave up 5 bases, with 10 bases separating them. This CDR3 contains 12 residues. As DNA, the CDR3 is TGTGCCAGCAGCAACCAGGCGGACGAGCAGTACTTC. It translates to CASSNQADEQYF.

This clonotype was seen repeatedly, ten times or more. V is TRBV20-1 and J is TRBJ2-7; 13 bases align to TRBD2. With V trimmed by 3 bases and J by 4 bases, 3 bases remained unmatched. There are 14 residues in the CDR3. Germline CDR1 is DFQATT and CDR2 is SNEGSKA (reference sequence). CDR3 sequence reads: CSARGLAGRYEQYF. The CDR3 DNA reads TGCAGTGCTAGGGGACTAGCGGGACGATACGAGCAGTACTTC.

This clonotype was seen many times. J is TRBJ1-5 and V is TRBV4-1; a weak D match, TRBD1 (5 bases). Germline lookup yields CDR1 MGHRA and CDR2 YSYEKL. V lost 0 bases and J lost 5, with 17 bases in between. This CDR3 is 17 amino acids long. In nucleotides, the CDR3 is TGCGCCAGCAGCCAAGAGGGTGGGGGGGTCTTGGATCAGCCCCAGCATTTT. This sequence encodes CASSQEGGGVLDQPQHF.

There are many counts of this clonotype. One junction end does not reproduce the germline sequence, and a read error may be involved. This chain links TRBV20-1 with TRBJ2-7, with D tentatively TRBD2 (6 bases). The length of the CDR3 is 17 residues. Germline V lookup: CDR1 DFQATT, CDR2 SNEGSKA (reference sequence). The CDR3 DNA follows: TGCAGTGCTGGAGATATCCCAATCGGAGGGTTAACGTACGAGCAGTACTTC. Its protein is CSAGDIPIGGLTYEQYF.

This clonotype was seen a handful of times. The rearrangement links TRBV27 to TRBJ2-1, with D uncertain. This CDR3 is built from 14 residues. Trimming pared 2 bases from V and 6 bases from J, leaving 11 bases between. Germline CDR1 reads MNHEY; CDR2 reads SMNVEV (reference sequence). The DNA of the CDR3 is TGTGCCAGCAGTTTACGAGTAGCCTCCAATGAGCAGTTCTTC. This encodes CASSLRVASNEQFF.

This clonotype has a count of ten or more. In DNA, the CDR3 is TGTGCCAGCAGCCGCGGGACTAATACTATCGAGCAGTACTTC. Amino acid sequence: CASSRGTNTIEQYF. The rearrangement joins TRBV4-2 to TRBJ2-7, with 7 bases matching TRBD2. Germline loops: CDR1 LGHNA, CDR2 YNFKEQ. With V trimmed by 4 bases and J by 6 bases, 9 bases remained unmatched. The CDR3 has 14 residues.

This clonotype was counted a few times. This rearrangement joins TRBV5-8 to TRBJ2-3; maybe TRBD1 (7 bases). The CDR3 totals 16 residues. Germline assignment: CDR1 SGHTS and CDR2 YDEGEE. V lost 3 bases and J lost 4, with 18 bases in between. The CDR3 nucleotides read TGTGCCAGCAGCTCGGGGGCGGCCAGGGGGGCAGATACGCAGTATTTT. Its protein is CASSSGAARGADTQYF.

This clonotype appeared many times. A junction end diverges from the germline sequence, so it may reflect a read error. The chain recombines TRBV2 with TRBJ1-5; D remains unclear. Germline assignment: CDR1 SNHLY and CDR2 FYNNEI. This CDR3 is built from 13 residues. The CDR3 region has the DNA TGTGCCAGCAGAGAAGAAGGGAGTCAGCCCCAGCATTTT. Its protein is CASREEGSQPQHF.

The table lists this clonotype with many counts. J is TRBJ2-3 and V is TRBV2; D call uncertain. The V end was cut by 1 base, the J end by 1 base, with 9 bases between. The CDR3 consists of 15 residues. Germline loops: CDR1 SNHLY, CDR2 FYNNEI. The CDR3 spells CASSEEKGGTDTQYF. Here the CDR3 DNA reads TGTGCCAGCAGTGAAGAAAAAGGAGGCACAGATACGCAGTATTTT.

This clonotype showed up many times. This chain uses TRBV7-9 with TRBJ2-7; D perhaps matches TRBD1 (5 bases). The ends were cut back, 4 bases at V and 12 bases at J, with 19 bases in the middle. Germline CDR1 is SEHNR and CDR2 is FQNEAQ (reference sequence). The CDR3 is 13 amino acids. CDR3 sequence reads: CASSSGHPPTPYF. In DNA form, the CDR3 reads TGTGCCAGCAGCTCCGGACATCCACCCACGCCGTACTTC.

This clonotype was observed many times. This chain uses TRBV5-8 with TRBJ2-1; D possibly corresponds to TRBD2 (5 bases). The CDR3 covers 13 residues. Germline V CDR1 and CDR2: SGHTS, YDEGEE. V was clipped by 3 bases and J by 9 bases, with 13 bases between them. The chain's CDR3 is CASSSRYRGEQFF. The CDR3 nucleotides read TGTGCCAGCAGCTCCCGTTATCGGGGTGAGCAGTTCTTC.

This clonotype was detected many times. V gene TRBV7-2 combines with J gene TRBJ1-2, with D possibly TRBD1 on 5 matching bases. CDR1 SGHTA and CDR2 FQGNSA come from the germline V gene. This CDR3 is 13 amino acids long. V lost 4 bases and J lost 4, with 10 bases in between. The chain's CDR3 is CASSSPGLYGYTF. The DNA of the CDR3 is TGTGCCAGCAGCTCCCCGGGACTCTATGGCTACACCTTC.

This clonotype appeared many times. The CDR3 coding sequence is TGCGCCAGCAGCCAAGTTTCTAGCGGGGCGGAAGAGACCCAGTACTTC. Translated, it gives CASSQVSSGAEETQYF. V gene TRBV4-1 combines with J gene TRBJ2-5; the match to TRBD2 covers 9 bases. The V segment lost 1 base and the J segment 3 bases; nucleotides outside the gene matches: 6. The CDR3 extends over 16 amino acids. The germline gives CDR1 MGHRA, CDR2 YSYEKL.

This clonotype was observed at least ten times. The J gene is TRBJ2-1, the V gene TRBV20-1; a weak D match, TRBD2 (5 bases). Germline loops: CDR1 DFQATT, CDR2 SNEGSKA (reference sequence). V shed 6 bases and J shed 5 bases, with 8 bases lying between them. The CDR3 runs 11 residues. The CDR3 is CSAFSDNEQFF. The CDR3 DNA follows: TGCAGTGCCTTTAGCGACAATGAGCAGTTCTTC.

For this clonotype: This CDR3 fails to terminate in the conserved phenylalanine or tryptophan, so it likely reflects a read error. The CDR3 bases are TGTGCCAGCTCACCCAGGGCTGGTGAAAATCAGCCCCAGCATTCT. This codes for CASSPRAGENQPQHS. J is TRBJ1-5 and V is TRBV18, with D possibly matching TRBD1 (5 bases). V was shortened by 3 bases and J by 4 bases, with 13 bases between the two germline ends. Germline CDR1 reads KGHSH; CDR2 reads LQKENI. The CDR3 length is 15 residues.

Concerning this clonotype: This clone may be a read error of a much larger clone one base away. The CDR3 loop is CVSSYSRQGRTGNTIYF. The CDR3 DNA sequence: TGTGTCAGCAGTTACTCCCGACAGGGCCGTACTGGAAACACCATATATTTT. This chain links TRBV6-5 with TRBJ1-3, with 7 nucleotides matching TRBD1. Per the germline V gene, CDR1 is MNHEY and CDR2 is SVGAGI. This CDR3 spans 17 amino acids.

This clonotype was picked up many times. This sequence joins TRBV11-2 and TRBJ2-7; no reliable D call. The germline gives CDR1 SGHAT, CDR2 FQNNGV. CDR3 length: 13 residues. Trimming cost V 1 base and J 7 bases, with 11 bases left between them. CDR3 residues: CASSLVGVREQYF. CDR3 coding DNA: TGTGCCAGCAGCTTAGTTGGGGTTCGGGAGCAGTACTTC.

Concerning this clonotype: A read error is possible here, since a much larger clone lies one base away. The CDR3 reads CASSSTIAGASLYTQYF. CDR3 coding DNA: TGTGCCAGCAGTTCAACTATAGCGGGAGCGTCCCTCTATACGCAGTATTTT. The chain links TRBV7-8 to TRBJ2-3; TRBD2 agrees at 9 bases. The CDR3 extends over 17 amino acids. Looked up from germline, CDR1 is SGHVS and CDR2 is FQNEAQ. Trimming at V came to 6 bases and at J to 7 bases, leaving 17 bases not matched to a gene.

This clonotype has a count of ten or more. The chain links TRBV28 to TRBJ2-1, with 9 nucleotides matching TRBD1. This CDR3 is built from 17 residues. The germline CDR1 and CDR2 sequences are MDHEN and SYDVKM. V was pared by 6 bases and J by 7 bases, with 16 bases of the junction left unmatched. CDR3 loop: CASSPLSGQGVWNEQFF. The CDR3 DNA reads TGTGCCAGCAGCCCTTTATCGGGACAGGGTGTTTGGAATGAGCAGTTCTTC.

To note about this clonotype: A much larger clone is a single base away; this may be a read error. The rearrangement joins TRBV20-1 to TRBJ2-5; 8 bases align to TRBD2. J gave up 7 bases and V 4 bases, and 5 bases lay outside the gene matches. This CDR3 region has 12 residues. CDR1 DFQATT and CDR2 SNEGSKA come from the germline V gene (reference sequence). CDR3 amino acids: CSAITGGRTQYF. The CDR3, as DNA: TGCAGTGCTATAACGGGAGGGAGGACCCAGTACTTC.

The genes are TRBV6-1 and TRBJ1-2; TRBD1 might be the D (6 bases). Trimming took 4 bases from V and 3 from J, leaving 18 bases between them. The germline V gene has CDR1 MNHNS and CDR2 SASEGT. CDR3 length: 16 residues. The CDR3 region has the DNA TGTGCCAGCAGTGGACCTAGCTCGACAGGTTACTATGGCTACACCTTC. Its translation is CASSGPSSTGYYGYTF.